This T cell receptor beta chain was documented in a study of response to subunit inactivated influenza vaccine. This clonotype has a handful of counts. What it binds is unknown. CDR3 length: 18 residues. Germline V gene data show CDR1 as LGHNA and CDR2 as YSLEER. V was shortened by 1 base and J by 1 base, with 14 bases between the two germline ends. Study results and caveats: Each seasonal influenza vaccination recruits few new T cells, the authors suggested.

TCRdb recomputed calls from the RT-PCR reads with MiXCR, one row per CDR3 protein. This sample has about 650,000 distinct CDR3 sequences, with about 14% found just once. The receptor was derived from a man between 50 and 59 years old who received an inactivated influenza vaccine. The rearrangement uses TRBV4-3 and TRBJ2-6; TRBD1 or TRBD2 may be the D gene (6 bases each). The specimen comprised PBMCs from blood, sampled 14 days before vaccination. CDR3: CASSQGTGASSGANVLTF. In nucleotides, the CDR3 is TGCGCCAGCAGCCAAGGGACGGGGGCATCATCTGGGGCCAACGTCCTGACTTTC.